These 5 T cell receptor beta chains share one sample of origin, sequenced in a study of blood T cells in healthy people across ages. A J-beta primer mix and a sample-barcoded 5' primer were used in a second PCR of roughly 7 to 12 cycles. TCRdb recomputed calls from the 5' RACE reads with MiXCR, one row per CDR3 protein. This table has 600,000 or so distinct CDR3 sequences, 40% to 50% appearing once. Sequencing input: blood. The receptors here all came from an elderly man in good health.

For the CDR3, the DNA is TGTGCCAGCAGTGGAAGGGCTAATTCACCCCTCCACTTT. Residues: CASSGRANSPLHF. The genes are TRBV12-3 or TRBV12-4 and TRBJ1-6; no reliable D call. The V and J ends lost 5 bases and 6 bases respectively, with 8 bases between them. This CDR3 is 13 amino acids long.

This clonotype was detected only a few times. CDR3 region: CASSLGGQGSTNEQFF. In DNA, the CDR3 is TGCGCCAGCAGCTTGGGGGGACAGGGTAGTACCAATGAGCAGTTCTTC. V is TRBV5-1 and J is TRBJ2-1; 9 bases match TRBD1. V dropped 0 bases and J dropped 6; count of bases not matched to a gene: 7. Germline CDR1 is SGHRS and CDR2 is YFSETQ. The CDR3 spans 16 residues.

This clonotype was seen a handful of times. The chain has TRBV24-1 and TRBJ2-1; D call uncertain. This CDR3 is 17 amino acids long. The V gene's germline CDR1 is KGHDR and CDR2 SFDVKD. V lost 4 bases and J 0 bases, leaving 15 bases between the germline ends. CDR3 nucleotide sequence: TGTGCCACCAGTGACCCCTCTAGGGCAAGCTCCTACAATGAGCAGTTCTTC. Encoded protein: CATSDPSRASSYNEQFF.

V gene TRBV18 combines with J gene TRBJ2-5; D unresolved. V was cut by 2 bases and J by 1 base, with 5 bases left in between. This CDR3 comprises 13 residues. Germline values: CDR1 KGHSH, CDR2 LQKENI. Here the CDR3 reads CASSPTLQETQYF. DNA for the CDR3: TGTGCCAGCTCACCAACACTCCAAGAGACCCAGTACTTC.

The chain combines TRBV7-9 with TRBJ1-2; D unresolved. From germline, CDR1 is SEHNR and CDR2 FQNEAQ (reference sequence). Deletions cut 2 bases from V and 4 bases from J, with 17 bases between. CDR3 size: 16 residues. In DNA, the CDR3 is TGTGCCAGCAGCTTACCCAGAGGCGCCAGCCTCTATGGCTACACCTTC. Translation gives CASSLPRGASLYGYTF.